The T cell receptor (beta chain) under discussion was sequenced for a study of early T cells in non-severe SARS-CoV-2 infection. General study findings and limits: In VDJdb matching, anti-spike CD8 responses were favored while private and CD4 specificities went missing.

A word on this clonotype: What it binds is not known.

TCRdb reprocessed the 5' RACE reads via MiXCR and lists one record per CDR3 protein. Seen here are about 37,000 distinct CDR3 sequences, 6% to 9.5% observed once, and the top ten hold under 15%. V lost 1 base and J lost 2, with 9 bases in between. The CDR3 contains 14 residues. CDR1 is SGHAT and CDR2 is FQNNGV in the germline V gene. This material consisted of whole blood, taken at baseline. This receptor was obtained from an adult who was a healthcare worker with PCR-confirmed SARS-CoV-2 infection or an uninfected control (not recorded which). The V gene is TRBV11-2, the J gene TRBJ2-7; D call uncertain. The CDR3 sequence: CASSLVVKPYEQYF. Written as DNA, the CDR3 is TGTGCCAGCAGCTTAGTAGTTAAGCCCTACGAGCAGTACTTC.